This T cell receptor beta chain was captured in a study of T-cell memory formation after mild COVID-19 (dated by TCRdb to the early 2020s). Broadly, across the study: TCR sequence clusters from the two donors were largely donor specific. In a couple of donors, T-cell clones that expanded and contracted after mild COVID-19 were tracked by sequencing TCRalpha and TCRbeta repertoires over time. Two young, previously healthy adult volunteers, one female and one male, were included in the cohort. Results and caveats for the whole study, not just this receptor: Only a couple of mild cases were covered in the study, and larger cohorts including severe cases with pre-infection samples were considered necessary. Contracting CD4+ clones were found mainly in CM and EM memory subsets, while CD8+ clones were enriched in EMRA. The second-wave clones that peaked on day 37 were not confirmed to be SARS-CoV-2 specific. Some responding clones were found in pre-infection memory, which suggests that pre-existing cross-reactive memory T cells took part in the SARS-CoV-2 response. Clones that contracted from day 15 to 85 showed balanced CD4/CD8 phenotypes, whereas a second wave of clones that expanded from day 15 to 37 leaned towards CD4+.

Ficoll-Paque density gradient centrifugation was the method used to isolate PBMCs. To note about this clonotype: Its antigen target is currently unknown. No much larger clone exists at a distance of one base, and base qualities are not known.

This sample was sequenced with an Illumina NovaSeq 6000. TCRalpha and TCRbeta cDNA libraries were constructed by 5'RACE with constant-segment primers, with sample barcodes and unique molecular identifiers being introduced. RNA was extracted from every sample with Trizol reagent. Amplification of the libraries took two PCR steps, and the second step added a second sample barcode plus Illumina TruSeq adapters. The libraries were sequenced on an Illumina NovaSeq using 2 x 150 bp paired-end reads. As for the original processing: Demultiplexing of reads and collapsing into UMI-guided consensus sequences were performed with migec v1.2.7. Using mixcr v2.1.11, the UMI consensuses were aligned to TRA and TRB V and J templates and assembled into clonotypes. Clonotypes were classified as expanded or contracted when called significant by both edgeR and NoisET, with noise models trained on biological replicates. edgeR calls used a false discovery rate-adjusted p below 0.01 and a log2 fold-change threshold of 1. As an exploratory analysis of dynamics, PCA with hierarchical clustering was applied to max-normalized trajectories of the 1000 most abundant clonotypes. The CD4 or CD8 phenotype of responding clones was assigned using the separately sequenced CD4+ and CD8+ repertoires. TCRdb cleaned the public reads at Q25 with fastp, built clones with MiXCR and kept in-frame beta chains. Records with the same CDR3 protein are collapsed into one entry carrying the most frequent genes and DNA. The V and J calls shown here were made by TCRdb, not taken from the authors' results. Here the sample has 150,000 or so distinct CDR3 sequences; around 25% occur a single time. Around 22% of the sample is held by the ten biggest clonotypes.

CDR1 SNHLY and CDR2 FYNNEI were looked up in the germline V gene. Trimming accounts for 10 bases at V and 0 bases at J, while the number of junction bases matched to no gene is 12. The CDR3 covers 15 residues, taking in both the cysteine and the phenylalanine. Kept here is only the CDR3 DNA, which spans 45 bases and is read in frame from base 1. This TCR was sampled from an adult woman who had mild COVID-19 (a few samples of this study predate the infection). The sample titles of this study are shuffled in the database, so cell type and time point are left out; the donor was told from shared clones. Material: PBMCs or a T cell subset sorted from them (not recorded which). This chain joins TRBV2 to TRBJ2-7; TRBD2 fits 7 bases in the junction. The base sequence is TGTGCCATCAATCACCCCGGGACTAACTCCTACGAGCAGTACTTC. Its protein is CAINHPGTNSYEQYF.